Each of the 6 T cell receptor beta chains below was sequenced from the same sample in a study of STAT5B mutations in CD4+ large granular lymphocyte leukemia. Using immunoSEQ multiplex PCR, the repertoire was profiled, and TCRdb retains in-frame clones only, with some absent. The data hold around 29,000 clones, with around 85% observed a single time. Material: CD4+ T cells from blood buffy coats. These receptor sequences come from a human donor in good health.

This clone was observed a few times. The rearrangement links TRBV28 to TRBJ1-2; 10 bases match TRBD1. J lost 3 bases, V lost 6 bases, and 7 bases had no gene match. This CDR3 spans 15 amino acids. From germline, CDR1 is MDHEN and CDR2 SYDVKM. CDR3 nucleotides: TGTGCCAGCAGACCGACAGGGGGCGAACACTATGGCTACACCTTC. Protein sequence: CASRPTGGEHYGYTF.

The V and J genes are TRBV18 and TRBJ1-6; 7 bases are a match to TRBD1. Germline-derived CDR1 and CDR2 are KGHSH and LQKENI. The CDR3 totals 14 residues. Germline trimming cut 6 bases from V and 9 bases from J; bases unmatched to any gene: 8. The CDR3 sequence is CASSRDRVVSPLHF. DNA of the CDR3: TGTGCCAGCTCTCGAGACAGGGTCGTTTCACCCCTCCACTTT.

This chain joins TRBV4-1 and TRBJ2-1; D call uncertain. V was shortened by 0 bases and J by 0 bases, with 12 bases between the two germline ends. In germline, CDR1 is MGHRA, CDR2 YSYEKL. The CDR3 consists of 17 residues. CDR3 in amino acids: CASSQESPPLSYNEQFF. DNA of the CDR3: TGCGCCAGCAGCCAAGAGTCGCCACCCCTCTCCTACAATGAGCAGTTCTTC.

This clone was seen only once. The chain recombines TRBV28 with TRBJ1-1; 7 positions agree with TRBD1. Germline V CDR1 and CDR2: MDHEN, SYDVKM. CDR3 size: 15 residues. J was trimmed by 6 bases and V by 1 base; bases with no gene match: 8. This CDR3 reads CASSLLGQSDPEAFF. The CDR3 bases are TGTGCCAGCAGTTTATTGGGACAGTCTGATCCTGAAGCTTTCTTT.

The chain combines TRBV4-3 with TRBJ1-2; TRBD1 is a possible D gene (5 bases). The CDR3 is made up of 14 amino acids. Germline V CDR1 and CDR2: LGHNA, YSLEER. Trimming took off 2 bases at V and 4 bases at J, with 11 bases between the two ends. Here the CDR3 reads CASSQQQDSYGYTF. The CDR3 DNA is TGCGCCAGCAGCCAACAACAAGACAGCTATGGCTACACCTTC.

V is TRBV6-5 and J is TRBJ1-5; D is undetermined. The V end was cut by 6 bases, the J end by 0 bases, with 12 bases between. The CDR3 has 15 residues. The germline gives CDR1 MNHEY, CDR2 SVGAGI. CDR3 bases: TGTGCCAGCAGATCCGCCGGGCCTAGCAATCAGCCCCAGCATTTT. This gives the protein CASRSAGPSNQPQHF.